One T cell receptor (beta chain) is described in this entry. The entry originates in a study of blood T cell repertoires in COVID-19. There are 15 residues in the CDR3. J gave up 9 bases and V 2 bases, and 13 bases lay outside the gene matches. Germline CDR1 SGDLS, CDR2 YYNGEE. Assay used: immunoSEQ multiplex PCR; TCRdb lists only in-frame clones, some missing. The sample lists approximately 47,000 clones, more than 75% occurring once. The TCR was taken from a woman in her sixties or seventies with acute or convalescent COVID-19. The sample comprised peripheral blood. The J gene is TRBJ1-1, the V gene TRBV9; 7 nucleotides match TRBD1. In DNA form, the CDR3 reads TGTGCCAGCAGCGTCCAACCCTGGACAGGCGACCAAGCTTTCTTT. Translating gives CASSVQPWTGDQAFF.